These T cell receptor beta chains were read from a single sample in a study of OX40 agonist ivuxolimab in advanced cancers. Profiling relied on immunoSEQ multiplex PCR, and the TCRdb table lists in-frame clones only, not all of them. The profile shows about 32,000 clones, 76% of them singletons. Specimen: CD4+ or CD8+ T cells sorted from blood, collected in a trial of the OX40 agonist ivuxolimab. The receptors were sampled from an adult with an advanced solid tumor such as melanoma, head and neck, liver or kidney cancer. CDR3s include the opening cysteine and the closing phenylalanine or tryptophan. A D gene is named only where the DNA matches it firmly. A clone size is listed for some rows: how often the clone was seen (once, few, many), or a class if it is expanded.

D,J,V,size,DNA,CDR3
TRBD1,TRBJ1-2,TRBV7-9,NA,TGTGCCAGCAGCTCCGTAGGGGGACAGGGAAATGGCTACACCTTC,CASSSVGGQGNGYTF
TRBD1,TRBJ2-7,TRBV6-5,once,TGTGCCAGCAAACCGGGACAGGTCTCCTACGAGCAGTACTTC,CASKPGQVSYEQYF
NA,TRBJ1-1,TRBV7-8,NA,TGTGCCAGCAGCTTAATCTCGAACACTGAAGCTTTCTTT,CASSLISNTEAFF
NA,TRBJ1-1,TRBV6-6,NA,TGTGCCAGCAGGGGCGGACAGAGTGAAGCTTTCTTT,CASRGGQSEAFF
TRBD1,TRBJ1-2,TRBV7-9,few,TGTGCCAGCAGCTCAGCGGGACAGGGACATGTGTGGTATGGCTACACCTTC,CASSSAGQGHVWYGYTF
TRBD2,TRBJ2-3,TRBV27,NA,TGTGCCAGCAGTCCCGGGACTAGCGGGGGTGGTACGCAGTATTTT,CASSPGTSGGGTQYF
NA,TRBJ1-2,TRBV5-6,few,TGTGCCAGCAGCGGGACCTGGGTGAGCGGCTACACCTTC,CASSGTWVSGYTF
NA,TRBJ2-7,TRBV12-5,NA,TGTGCTAGTGGTTTGCGACCTCGGCACGAGCAGTACTTC,CASGLRPRHEQYF
NA,TRBJ1-1,TRBV4-1,NA,TGCGCCAGCAGCCAAGATCCAAGGGGGACGTGGAACACTGAAGCTTTCTTT,CASSQDPRGTWNTEAFF
NA,TRBJ1-1,TRBV29-1,NA,TGCAGCGTTGACGGGGCAGGGACTGAAGCTTTCTTT,CSVDGAGTEAFF
NA,TRBJ1-2,TRBV4-1,NA,TGCGCCAGCAGCCAAGATAGAGTAGGGGCCGATGGCTACACCTTC,CASSQDRVGADGYTF
NA,TRBJ2-2,TRBV5-4,NA,TGTGCCAGCACTCGCTCTCAGAACACCGGGGAGCTGTTTTTT,CASTRSQNTGELFF
TRBD1,TRBJ2-7,TRBV6-1,NA,TGTGCCAGCGGGAAGACCGGGACAGCTACCTACGAGCAGTACTTC,CASGKTGTATYEQYF
NA,TRBJ1-1,TRBV5-1,NA,TGCGCCAGCAGCTTACAGGGAGATGTCACTGAAGCTTTCTTT,CASSLQGDVTEAFF
NA,TRBJ1-5,TRBV7-9,NA,TGTGCCAGCAGCCAAGGCAGGGGAGATCAGCCCCAGCATTTT,CASSQGRGDQPQHF
NA,TRBJ1-1,TRBV13,NA,TGTGCCAGCAGCTTACATATCTTCACCGTCGGGAACACTGAAGCTTTCTTT,CASSLHIFTVGNTEAFF
NA,TRBJ1-5,TRBV28,NA,TGTGCCAGCAGGGACAGAGACCAGCCCCAGCATTTT,CASRDRDQPQHF
NA,TRBJ1-3,TRBV15,NA,TGTGCCACCAGCAGAGGGGAAAACACCATATATTTT,CATSRGENTIYF
TRBD1,TRBJ2-1,TRBV7-6,NA,TGTGCCAGCAGCCCCAGTCGGACAGGGACTGAGCAGTTCTTC,CASSPSRTGTEQFF
NA,TRBJ2-7,TRBV5-1,few,TGCGCCAGCAGCCCGAGAGGCGCGAGCTACGAGCAGTACTTC,CASSPRGASYEQYF
NA,TRBJ2-1,TRBV10-2,NA,TGCGCCACCATCCCACGTTACAATGAGCAGTTCTTC,CATIPRYNEQFF
NA,TRBJ1-5,TRBV5-1,NA,TGCGCCAGCAGCTTAGACATAAATCAGCCCCAGCATTTT,CASSLDINQPQHF
NA,TRBJ2-5,TRBV4-1,NA,TGCGCCAGCAGCCAAGAATTGGGGGTTGGAGAGACCCAGTACTTC,CASSQELGVGETQYF
TRBD1,TRBJ1-2,TRBV6-1,few,TGTGCCAGCAGTACAGGGGATTGGGGCTACACCTTC,CASSTGDWGYTF
NA,TRBJ1-1,TRBV7-8,NA,TGTGCCAGCAGCTTAGGGCAGGGGCCGAACACTGAAGCTTTCTTT,CASSLGQGPNTEAFF
TRBD1,TRBJ2-2,TRBV13,NA,TGTGCCAGCAGCTCGGGACAGCTATCGAACACCGGGGAGCTGTTTTTT,CASSSGQLSNTGELFF
TRBD1,TRBJ2-5,TRBV19,NA,TGTGCCAGCCGACAGGGAAGCGTGGAGACCCAGTACTTC,CASRQGSVETQYF
NA,TRBJ2-3,TRBV7-8,NA,TGTGCCAGCAGCACCGGACAGTCCCCAGATACGCAGTATTTT,CASSTGQSPDTQYF
NA,TRBJ2-2,TRBV5-1,once,TGCGCCAGCAGCTTCGCAGGGGCGGGCGTAATAAGCACCGGGGAGCTGTTTTTT,CASSFAGAGVISTGELFF
NA,TRBJ2-2,TRBV2,NA,TGTGCCAGCAGTGGGCAGTCCGGGGAGCTGTTTTTT,CASSGQSGELFF
TRBD1,TRBJ1-1,TRBV30,NA,TGTGCCAGCCAGGGGGCGACTGAAGCTTTCTTT,CASQGATEAFF
TRBD2,TRBJ2-3,TRBV5-6,NA,TGTGCCAGCAGCGGGAGGGCTGCAGATACGCAGTATTTT,CASSGRAADTQYF
NA,TRBJ1-2,TRBV2,NA,TGTGCCAGCAGTGAGGCCCCGGGGAGAAACTATGGCTACACCTTC,CASSEAPGRNYGYTF
NA,TRBJ2-2,TRBV6-5,NA,TGTGCCAGCAGTATGAAGGGACCAAACACCGGGGAGCTGTTTTTT,CASSMKGPNTGELFF
NA,TRBJ1-6,TRBV7-6,NA,TGTGCCAGCAGCTTAGAGGCCGACTCCTATAATTCACCCCTCCACTTT,CASSLEADSYNSPLHF
TRBD1,TRBJ1-5,TRBV19,few,TGTGCCAGTAGTTACAGGGGAAATCAGCCCCAGCATTTT,CASSYRGNQPQHF